These T cell receptor beta chains were read from a single sample in a study of T-cell memory formation after mild COVID-19. TCRdb redid the calling of the 5' RACE reads with MiXCR, one entry per CDR3 protein. The repertoire holds 350,000 to 400,000 distinct CDR3 sequences, with approximately 14% as singletons. The sequenced sample consisted of PBMCs or a T cell subset sorted from them (not recorded which). These receptors were obtained from a man younger than 30 who had mild COVID-19 (a few samples of this study predate the infection). Cell type and time point are not known. Each CDR3 is given with its conserved first and last residue. A D gene is named only where the DNA matches it firmly. Size values are once, few and many counts, or a class for expanded clones, and some rows have none.

j_gene	v_gene	d_gene	abundance	CDR3aa	CDR3nt
TRBJ2-1	TRBV6-1	.	many	CASTGFHEQFF	TGTGCCAGCACAGGTTTTCATGAGCAGTTCTTC
TRBJ2-1	TRBV5-1	.	once	CASRLTTGRSYNEQFF	TGCGCCAGCAGACTAACGACAGGCCGCTCCTACAATGAGCAGTTCTTC
TRBJ1-5	TRBV6-5	.	few	CASRTSQGGWQPQHF	TGTGCCAGCAGAACCTCACAGGGAGGCTGGCAGCCCCAGCATTTT
TRBJ2-1	TRBV11-1	TRBD1	.	CASSLGLFGDSARLEFF	TGTGCCAGCAGCTTAGGTTTGTTTGGGGACAGTGCCCGTTTGGAGTTCTTC
TRBJ2-1	TRBV28	TRBD1	many	CASSLGQGSGFGQFF	TGTGCCAGCAGTCTAGGACAGGGCTCAGGGTTTGGGCAGTTCTTC
TRBJ1-3	TRBV7-2	.	many	CASSLFLGVVDTIYF	TGTGCCAGCAGCTTATTCCTTGGGGTGGTGGACACCATATATTTT
TRBJ2-3	TRBV5-1	.	many	CASSFSGTRYYF	TGCGCCAGCAGCTTTTCCGGGACTCGTTATTATTTT
TRBJ1-2	TRBV4-2	.	few	CASSQDPTSPGYGYTF	TGTGCCAGCAGCCAAGATCCGACCTCTCCCGGCTATGGCTACACCTTC
TRBJ2-1	TRBV12-3/TRBV12-4	TRBD2	.	CASTPLSGGYNEQFF	TGTGCCAGCACCCCTCTTAGCGGGGGTTACAATGAGCAGTTCTTC
TRBJ1-6	TRBV20-1	.	.	CSARHRPLGSPLHF	TGCAGTGCTAGACACCGACCCCTCGGGTCACCCCTCCACTTT
TRBJ2-1	TRBV7-9	.	few	CASSLGVRGFNEQFF	TGTGCCAGCAGCTTAGGCGTCCGGGGGTTCAATGAGCAGTTCTTC
TRBJ1-2	TRBV4-3	.	few	CASSQDLAAGEGGYTF	TGCGCCAGCAGCCAAGATCTTGCGGCAGGGGAAGGTGGCTACACCTTC
TRBJ2-1	TRBV27	TRBD2	many	CAGSPGLGGNEQFF	TGTGCCGGCTCCCCGGGACTAGGGGGCAATGAGCAGTTCTTC
TRBJ2-4	TRBV20-1	.	few	CSARTSLAKNIQYF	TGCAGTGCTAGGACAAGTCTAGCCAAAAACATTCAGTACTTC
TRBJ2-1	TRBV2	TRBD2	few	CASSVPGGAHYNEQFF	TGTGCCAGCAGTGTACCCGGGGGGGCACACTACAATGAGCAGTTCTTC
TRBJ1-5	TRBV25-1	TRBD1	.	CASLQGKVCTSNQPQHF	TGTGCCAGCTTACAGGGGAAGGTTTGTACGAGCAATCAGCCCCAGCATTTT
TRBJ1-4	TRBV5-4	.	.	CASSLGAAENEKLFF	TGTGCCAGCAGCTTGGGCGCGGCAGAGAATGAAAAACTGTTTTTT
TRBJ1-2	TRBV27	TRBD1	.	CASSRGDRFLSGYTF	TGTGCCAGCAGTCGGGGGGACAGATTCCTCTCCGGCTACACCTTC
TRBJ2-7	TRBV2	TRBD1	.	CASRDRGREQYF	TGTGCCAGCAGGGACAGGGGGCGCGAGCAGTACTTC
TRBJ1-4	TRBV19	TRBD1	.	CASSWGTGPLEKLFF	TGTGCCAGTAGTTGGGGGACAGGACCCCTGGAAAAACTGTTTTTT
TRBJ1-2	TRBV24-1	.	.	CATSDFRLHYGYTF	TGTGCCACCAGTGATTTTAGGCTACACTATGGCTACACCTTC
TRBJ1-1	TRBV20-1	.	.	CSAREGLNTEAFF	TGCAGTGCTAGGGAGGGTTTGAACACTGAAGCTTTCTTT
TRBJ1-5	TRBV6-1	TRBD1	.	CASSKDRGSDPGQPQHF	TGTGCCAGCAGTAAGGACAGGGGATCCGATCCTGGTCAGCCCCAGCATTTT
TRBJ2-1	TRBV24-1	.	.	CATSGPGGPGTYNEQFF	TGTGCCACCAGTGGCCCCGGCGGTCCCGGAACATATAATGAGCAGTTCTTC
TRBJ2-6	TRBV12-3/TRBV12-4	.	.	CASRRGVPGANVLTF	TGTGCCAGCAGGCGAGGGGTCCCTGGGGCCAACGTCCTGACTTTC
TRBJ1-3	TRBV7-7	.	few	CASSFLMGGSRAGNTIYF	TGTGCCAGCAGCTTTCTGATGGGAGGGTCGAGGGCTGGAAACACCATATATTTT
TRBJ2-3	TRBV20-1	TRBD2	.	CSGKTLLLAGESTDTQYF	TGCAGTGGCAAAACCCTCCTCCTAGCGGGGGAGAGCACAGATACGCAGTATTTT
TRBJ2-7	TRBV5-5	.	.	CASSLVGAEYEQYF	TGTGCCAGCAGCTTGGTAGGGGCGGAATACGAGCAGTACTTC
TRBJ2-5	TRBV7-9	.	.	CASSTQGGGTQYF	TGTGCCAGCAGCACCCAGGGCGGCGGGACCCAGTACTTC
TRBJ2-1	TRBV11-2	.	few	CASSLVLHGQFF	TGTGCCAGCAGCTTAGTCCTACATGGGCAGTTCTTC
TRBJ1-5	TRBV4-3	.	.	CASSPGLVDQPQHF	TGCGCCAGCAGCCCGGGACTTGTCGATCAGCCCCAGCATTTT
TRBJ2-7	TRBV14	.	.	CASSRNRQGAGYEQYF	TGTGCCAGCAGCCGCAACCGACAAGGGGCAGGGTACGAGCAGTACTTC
TRBJ2-3	TRBV6-5	TRBD2	.	CASSYPSSGGDTDTQYF	TGTGCCAGCAGTTACCCGAGTAGCGGGGGGGACACAGATACGCAGTATTTT
TRBJ2-3	TRBV29-1	.	.	CSVGTDDTQYF	TGCAGCGTGGGAACCGATGATACGCAGTATTTT
TRBJ2-2	TRBV12-3/TRBV12-4	.	many	CASSLIGGGIGGELFF	TGTGCCAGCAGTTTAATTGGGGGCGGAATCGGCGGGGAGCTGTTTTTT
TRBJ2-3	TRBV3-1	.	many	CASSQGGTQYF	TGTGCCAGCAGCCAAGGAGGTACGCAGTATTTT
TRBJ2-2	TRBV7-3	TRBD2	few	CASSLSATSRDTGELFF	TGTGCCAGCAGCCTATCCGCGACTAGCAGGGACACCGGGGAGCTGTTTTTT
TRBJ2-2	TRBV4-2	TRBD1	few	CASSQPPGQGSGSNTGELFF	TGTGCCAGCAGCCAACCCCCGGGACAGGGATCTGGCTCGAACACCGGGGAGCTGTTTTTT